This T cell receptor beta chain was identified in a study of circulating and synovial CD4+ cells in juvenile arthritis. Notes on the study in general: Bulk blood CD4 repertoires were more diverse than these. Shared-clonotype fractions with synovium likely underestimate full repertoire overlap.

Losses at the gene ends were 9 bases for V and 2 bases for J; bases not matched to a gene: 10. This CDR3 is built from 15 residues. From germline, CDR1 is LNHDA and CDR2 SQIVND (reference sequence). Data came from immunoSEQ multiplex PCR; TCRdb stores just in-frame clones and leaves some out. The table has fewer than 35,000 clones, 85% to 95% seen once. As regards this clone: Its antigen is unidentified.

The sequence came from a human donor with juvenile idiopathic arthritis. This chain connects TRBV19 to TRBJ1-5, with 7 bases aligning to TRBD1. Sequencing was done on a sample of CD4+ T cells from blood. For the CDR3, the DNA is TGTGCCAGCAATCAACAGGGGTTGGGCAATCAGCCCCAGCATTTT. Amino acid sequence: CASNQQGLGNQPQHF.